The rows below give T cell receptor beta chains drawn from one sample of a study of T-cell reconstitution after alpha-beta-depleted transplantation in children. One entry per CDR3 protein, called by TCRdb with MiXCR from the PCR reads. The sample consists of fewer than 700,000 distinct CDR3 sequences, under 25% of them appearing once. Sequenced material: PBMCs, mostly from graft donor cells, taken 360 days after TCRalphabeta/CD19-depleted stem cell transplant. The receptors come from a boy less than two years old who had a stem cell transplant for acute myeloid leukemia, so the T cells may come from the graft donor. CDR3s include the opening cysteine and the closing phenylalanine or tryptophan. D genes are given only for firm matches. Size values are once, few and many counts, or a class for expanded clones, and some rows have none.

d_call,clone_size,j_call,cdr3_length,v_call,cdr3_nt,cdr3_aa
.,few,TRBJ1-3,13,TRBV12-3/TRBV12-4,TGTGCCAGCAGTTTACGGGGGGAAAACACCATATATTTT,CASSLRGENTIYF
.,.,TRBJ2-7,16,TRBV7-2,TGTGCCAGCAGCTTAGGGGGGCATTTGGTATCCTACGAGCAGTACTTC,CASSLGGHLVSYEQYF
.,many,TRBJ2-1,12,TRBV5-1,TGCGCCAGCAGGGCGGCTTACAATGAGCAGTTCTTC,CASRAAYNEQFF
.,.,TRBJ2-5,14,TRBV6-5,TGTGCCAGCAGTTACATCTCCAGACTAGAGACCCAGTACTTC,CASSYISRLETQYF
TRBD2,.,TRBJ2-1,16,TRBV20-1,TGCAGTGCTAGAGACCAACTAGCGGGGGGTGTTAATGAGCAGTTCTTC,CSARDQLAGGVNEQFF
.,.,TRBJ1-5,15,TRBV6-7,TGTGCCACCGAAGAAAGGCAATATAGCAATCAGCCCCAGCATTTT,CATEERQYSNQPQHF
TRBD1,many,TRBJ2-5,14,TRBV12-3/TRBV12-4,TGTGCCAGCAGCCACGGGACAGCACAAGGGGCCCAGTACTTC,CASSHGTAQGAQYF
.,many,TRBJ1-6,15,TRBV19,TGTGCCAGTAGTTCGAGACCGGGAGAACGATCACCCCTCCACTTT,CASSSRPGERSPLHF
.,.,TRBJ2-2,15,TRBV25-1,TGTGCCAGCAGAGAGGGGTGGGGAAACACCGGGGAGCTGTTTTTT,CASREGWGNTGELFF
.,.,TRBJ1-5,18,TRBV20-1,TGCAGTGCTAGACCCCGGGCCGGAAGGGGAAATAGCAATCAGCCCCAGCATTTT,CSARPRAGRGNSNQPQHF
.,many,TRBJ2-3,15,TRBV5-1,TGCGCCAGCAGCTTGGGGGCAGGGGTTACAGATACGCAGTATTTT,CASSLGAGVTDTQYF
.,.,TRBJ2-2,14,TRBV7-3,TGTGCCAGCAGCTTCACAGGGCATGCCGGGGAGCTGTTTTTT,CASSFTGHAGELFF
.,.,TRBJ2-5,14,TRBV6-5,TGTGCCAGCAGTTCCAACAGGGCGGGAAAGACCCAGTACTTC,CASSSNRAGKTQYF
.,.,TRBJ1-2,13,TRBV20-1,TGCAGTGCTAGATGGGGGGCGGGAGTTGACTACACCTTC,CSARWGAGVDYTF
.,many,TRBJ2-1,11,TRBV20-1,TGCAGTGCTCAGAGCGGTCAGGAATTGTTCTTC,CSAQSGQELFF
TRBD1,once,TRBJ2-7,13,TRBV7-8,TGTGTCAGCAGAGGGGACAGGAGCTACGAGCAGTACTTC,CVSRGDRSYEQYF
TRBD1,.,TRBJ1-5,17,TRBV28,TGTGCCAGCAGTTACCAGATACTTGGACAGGTCAATCAGCCCCAGCATTTT,CASSYQILGQVNQPQHF
.,.,TRBJ2-2,13,TRBV5-1,TGCGCCAGCAACCTGGGACGGACCGGGGAGCTGTTTTTT,CASNLGRTGELFF
.,few,TRBJ1-6,14,TRBV11-2,TGTGCCAGCAGCTTAGAGGGCTATAATTCACCCCTCCACTTT,CASSLEGYNSPLHF
.,many,TRBJ2-2,14,TRBV7-2,TGTGCCAGCAGCTCGGACAGCCTCACCGGGGAGCTGTTTTTT,CASSSDSLTGELFF
TRBD1,few,TRBJ2-5,15,TRBV7-3,TGTGCCAGCAGCTCCGGGACAGTTAGGTCGGAGACCCAGTACTTC,CASSSGTVRSETQYF
TRBD1,.,TRBJ2-2,16,TRBV24-1,TGTGCCACCAGTGATTTGAGCAGGGGGCGATCCGGGGAGCTGTTTTTT,CATSDLSRGRSGELFF
.,many,TRBJ2-7,14,TRBV7-9,TGTGCCAGCAGCTCCCTCGGGACAACCTACGAGCAGTACTTC,CASSSLGTTYEQYF
.,many,TRBJ1-6,14,TRBV15,TGTGCCACCAGCAGGACGGATGACATCTCACCCCTCCACTTT,CATSRTDDISPLHF
TRBD1,few,TRBJ2-7,17,TRBV4-3,TGCGCCAGCAGCCAAGAGAGGTCGCGGACAGGGGTCTACGAGCAGTACTTC,CASSQERSRTGVYEQYF
TRBD1,.,TRBJ1-2,14,TRBV20-1,TGCAGTGCTAGAGATGTCCCAACAGGGGATGGCTACACCTTC,CSARDVPTGDGYTF
.,many,TRBJ1-1,11,TRBV6-6,TGTGCCGCCGGGGGGGGCACTGAAGCTTTCTTT,CAAGGGTEAFF
.,.,TRBJ2-7,11,TRBV27,TGTGCCAGCAGTAATAATTACGAGCAGTACTTC,CASSNNYEQYF
.,once,TRBJ2-7,15,TRBV5-6,TGTGCCAGCAGCTTGGCCTCGGACGTCTCCTACGAGCAGTACTTC,CASSLASDVSYEQYF
TRBD2,.,TRBJ2-1,16,TRBV7-3,TGTGCCAGCAGCCGAAGGGGGGCTAGCGGGGGGAGTGAGCAGTTCTTC,CASSRRGASGGSEQFF
TRBD2,many,TRBJ2-3,16,TRBV4-2,TGTGCCAGCAGCCGCGGGACTAGCGGTTACACAGATACGCAGTATTTT,CASSRGTSGYTDTQYF
.,many,TRBJ2-7,12,TRBV25-1,TGTGCCAGCAGGTCAGACAGCTACGAGCAGTACTTC,CASRSDSYEQYF
TRBD2,many,TRBJ2-1,17,TRBV20-1,TGCAGTGCTAGTGACGCGGGGGGACCCGTTCTCTACAATGAGCAGTTCTTC,CSASDAGGPVLYNEQFF
TRBD1,.,TRBJ1-6,13,TRBV7-2,TGTGCCAGCAGCACGACAGGGGATTCACCCCTCCACTTT,CASSTTGDSPLHF
.,few,TRBJ2-5,14,TRBV20-1,TGCAGTGGCAACGCGGGGCGCATCCCAGAGACCCAGTACTTC,CSGNAGRIPETQYF
TRBD1,few,TRBJ2-3,15,TRBV12-3/TRBV12-4,TGTGCCAGCAGTCCGCGACAGGGGAACACAGATACGCAGTATTTT,CASSPRQGNTDTQYF
.,.,TRBJ2-1,16,TRBV6-4,TGTGCCAGCAGTCCCCCCTCTTCGGGGGGCCGGGTTGAGCAGTTCTTC,CASSPPSSGGRVEQFF
.,.,TRBJ2-7,12,TRBV11-2,TGTGCCAGCAGCTTGAGTGCGTCCGAGCAGTACTTC,CASSLSASEQYF
.,once,TRBJ2-6,15,TRBV24-1,TGTGCCACCAGTGACCCTGGGTCCGGGGCCAACGTCCTGACTTTC,CATSDPGSGANVLTF
TRBD2,many,TRBJ2-3,20,TRBV12-3/TRBV12-4,TGTGCCAGCAGTCCAACGGGACTAGCGGGGGGTGATTCTAGCACAGATACGCAGTATTTT,CASSPTGLAGGDSSTDTQYF
.,many,TRBJ1-6,10,TRBV2,TGTGCCAGCGGAGAGAGACCCCTCCACTTT,CASGERPLHF
TRBD2,.,TRBJ2-1,16,TRBV7-8,TGTGCCAGCAGCCTAAGGGGGCTAGCGGGGGAGTCTGAGCAGTTCTTC,CASSLRGLAGESEQFF
TRBD1,few,TRBJ1-2,13,TRBV6-1,TGTGCCAGCAGTGAACAGGGGGCGGGTGGCTACACCTTC,CASSEQGAGGYTF
.,many,TRBJ1-2,14,TRBV21-1,TGTGCCAGCAGCAAAGCGCTTGGGGCGAATGGCTACACCTTC,CASSKALGANGYTF
.,many,TRBJ2-3,15,TRBV7-2,TGTGCCAGCAGCTCCGGGGGGCCGAGCACAGATACGCAGTATTTT,CASSSGGPSTDTQYF
.,few,TRBJ2-6,16,TRBV5-5,TGTGCCAGCAGCTTGAGTGGCGGGGTTGGGGCCAACGTCCTGACTTTC,CASSLSGGVGANVLTF
.,.,TRBJ2-5,12,TRBV10-3,TGTGCCATCAGCCGGGCAAAAGAGACCCAGTACTTC,CAISRAKETQYF
.,many,TRBJ1-1,12,TRBV20-1,TGCAGTGCAAGTCAGGGGTTCCCTGAAGCTTTCTTT,CSASQGFPEAFF
TRBD2,.,TRBJ2-3,16,TRBV4-3,TGCGCCAGCAGCCAAGAAGAGGCTAGCGGGGGGCTATTACAGTATTTT,CASSQEEASGGLLQYF
TRBD1,.,TRBJ2-3,15,TRBV5-1,TGCGCCAGCAGCAAAAACGGACAGGTGACAGATACGCAGTATTTT,CASSKNGQVTDTQYF